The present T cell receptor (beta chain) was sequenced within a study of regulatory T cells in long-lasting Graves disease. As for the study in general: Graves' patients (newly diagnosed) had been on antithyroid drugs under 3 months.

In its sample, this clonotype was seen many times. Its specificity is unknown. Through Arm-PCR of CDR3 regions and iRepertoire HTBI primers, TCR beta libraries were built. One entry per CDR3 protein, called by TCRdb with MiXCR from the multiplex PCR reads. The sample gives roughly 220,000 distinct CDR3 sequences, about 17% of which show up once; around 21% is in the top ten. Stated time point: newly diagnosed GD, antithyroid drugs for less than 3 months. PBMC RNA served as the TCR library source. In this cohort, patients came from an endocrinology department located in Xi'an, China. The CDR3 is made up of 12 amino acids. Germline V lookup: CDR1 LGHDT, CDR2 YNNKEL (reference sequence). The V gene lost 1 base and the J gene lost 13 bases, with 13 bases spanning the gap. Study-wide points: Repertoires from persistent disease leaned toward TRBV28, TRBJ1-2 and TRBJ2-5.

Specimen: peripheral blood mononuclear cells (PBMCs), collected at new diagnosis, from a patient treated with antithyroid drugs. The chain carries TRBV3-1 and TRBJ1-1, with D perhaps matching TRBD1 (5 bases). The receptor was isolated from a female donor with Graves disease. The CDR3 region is CASSQGEGLGFF. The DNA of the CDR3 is TGTGCCAGCAGCCAAGGGGAGGGGCTCGGTTTCTTT.